Presented here are 12 T cell receptor beta chains from one specimen sequenced in a study of T cells in Graves' hyperthyroidism and ophthalmopathy. RNA transcripts provided the source from which TCR beta CDR3 regions were amplified. HTBI primers were used for first-round RT-PCR of the TCR CDR3. Via MiXCR, TCRdb re-called the multiplex PCR reads, giving one row per CDR3 protein. The sample gives 600,000 or so distinct CDR3 sequences, around 13% of which show up once; approximately 13% is in the top ten. The sample taken for sequencing was blood. The receptors were gathered from a woman aged 50 to 60 with Graves' ophthalmopathy.

There are many counts of this clonotype. The genes are TRBV27 and TRBJ2-1, with a possible D match to TRBD2 (6 bases). CDR1 is MNHEY, CDR2 SMNVEV, per germline (reference sequence). Trimming took off 4 bases at V and 8 bases at J, with 12 bases between the two ends. This CDR3 has 13 amino acids. CDR3 sequence reads: CASSSKGGDEQFF. The CDR3 nucleotides read TGTGCCAGCAGTTCAAAGGGAGGCGATGAGCAGTTCTTC.

This clonotype was observed at least ten times. The genes are TRBV12-3 or TRBV12-4 and TRBJ2-2; the D is unclear. V lost 3 bases and J 0 bases, leaving 8 bases between the germline ends. CDR3 length: 15 residues. DNA for the CDR3: TGTGCCAGCAGTTTGCACACGACGAACACCGGGGAGCTGTTTTTT. Residues: CASSLHTTNTGELFF.

The table lists this clonotype with many counts. The V call is TRBV11-2, the J call TRBJ1-4, with no clear D. The V end lost 0 bases, the J end lost 5 bases, and 16 bases lay between the germline ends. CDR1 and CDR2 from the germline V gene are SGHAT and FQNNGV. The CDR3 totals 17 residues. The CDR3 nucleotides are TGTGCCAGCAGCTTAGACCCCGGGTGGACCCCCAATGAAAAACTGTTTTTT. It is translated as CASSLDPGWTPNEKLFF.

This clonotype was counted at least ten times. The chain combines TRBV28 with TRBJ1-2; D perhaps matches TRBD1 (6 bases). This CDR3 comprises 14 residues. The V end lost 5 bases, the J end lost 3 bases, and 13 bases lay between the germline ends. Germline V gene data show CDR1 as MDHEN and CDR2 as SYDVKM. The CDR3 bases are TGTGCCAGCAGTCGTCCGGGGGCCCACTATGGCTACACCTTC. Its translation: CASSRPGAHYGYTF.

In regard to this clonotype: This could be a read error, since a much larger clone is one nucleotide away. This chain connects TRBV12-3 or TRBV12-4 to TRBJ2-7; tentatively, D is TRBD1 (6 bases). V lost 8 bases to trimming and J lost 8 bases, with 19 bases between them. The CDR3 sequence is 13 residues long. The CDR3 DNA reads as TGTGCCAGCTCGGCCAGGGGCCCCGTCAAGCAGTACTTC. Translating it yields CASSARGPVKQYF.

The CDR3 bases are TGTGCCAGCAGTTATACCCGCGCAGGGCCTCTCCATGGCTACACCTTC. Translating gives CASSYTRAGPLHGYTF. V is TRBV6-2 or TRBV6-3 and J is TRBJ1-2, with D perhaps matching TRBD1 (5 bases). This CDR3 spans 16 amino acids. CDR1 and CDR2 from the germline V gene are MNHEY and SVGEGT. Trimming pared 3 bases from V and 6 bases from J, leaving 20 bases between.

The V call is TRBV27, the J call TRBJ2-2, with D unclear. V lost 2 bases, J lost 9 bases, and 7 bases lay in between. From germline, CDR1 is MNHEY and CDR2 SMNVEV (reference sequence). The CDR3 extends over 12 amino acids. The CDR3 sequence is CASSLARRELFF. The CDR3 bases are TGTGCCAGCAGTTTAGCTCGGAGGGAGCTGTTTTTT.

Notes on this clonotype: Since a much larger clone is just one base distant, this may be a read error. This rearrangement joins TRBV29-1 to TRBJ2-1, with TRBD1 as a possible D gene (6 bases). This CDR3 region has 12 residues. CDR1 and CDR2 (germline): SQVTM, ANQGSEA. V dropped 7 bases and J dropped 5 bases, with 12 bases sitting between them. The CDR3 coding sequence is TGCAGCGGGGAACAGGGCGACAATGAGCAGTTCTTC. This gives the protein CSGEQGDNEQFF.

The chain employs TRBV29-1 and TRBJ2-1; TRBD2 matches at 11 bases. J was trimmed by 5 bases and V by 5 bases; bases with no gene match: 2. Per germline, CDR1 SQVTM and CDR2 ANQGSEA. The CDR3 spans 13 residues. CDR3 bases: TGCAGCGTTTCTAGCGGGGGGAACAATGAGCAGTTCTTC. Protein sequence: CSVSSGGNNEQFF.

This clonotype was seen a handful of times. V is TRBV14 and J is TRBJ2-7; weak D call: TRBD2 (5 bases). V dropped 2 bases and J dropped 0 bases, with 14 bases sitting between them. Looked up from germline, CDR1 is SGHDN and CDR2 is FVKESK. The CDR3 covers 16 residues. The CDR3 region is CASSQIGLGVSYEQYF. The CDR3 DNA sequence: TGTGCCAGCAGCCAAATTGGGCTGGGAGTCTCCTACGAGCAGTACTTC.

This clonotype was observed many times. The V and J genes are TRBV29-1 and TRBJ1-1, with D maybe TRBD1 (5 bases). The CDR3 runs 13 residues. The V and J ends lost 5 bases and 5 bases respectively, with 15 bases between them. CDR1 and CDR2 (germline): SQVTM, ANQGSEA. The CDR3 DNA reads TGCAGCGTTTCGAGGGATCAGGGAACTGAAGCTTTCTTT. It encodes CSVSRDQGTEAFF.

This clonotype has just a few counts. J is TRBJ1-1 and V is TRBV10-3; TRBD1 might be the D (5 bases). The CDR3 covers 14 residues. V was pared by 6 bases and J by 0 bases, with 11 bases between. Germline V gene sequence: CDR1 ENHRY, CDR2 SYGVKD. The CDR3 sequence: CAIRKTDLNTEAFF. In DNA, the CDR3 is TGTGCCATCAGGAAGACAGATTTGAACACTGAAGCTTTCTTT.